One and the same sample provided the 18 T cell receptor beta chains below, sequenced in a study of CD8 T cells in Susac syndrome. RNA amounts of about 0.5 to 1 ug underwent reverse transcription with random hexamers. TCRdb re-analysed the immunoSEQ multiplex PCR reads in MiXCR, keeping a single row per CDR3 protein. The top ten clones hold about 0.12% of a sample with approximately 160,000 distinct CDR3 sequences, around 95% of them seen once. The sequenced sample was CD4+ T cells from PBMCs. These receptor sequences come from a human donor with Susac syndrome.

The CDR3 reads CASSQVRGAEQYF. Here the CDR3 DNA reads TGCGCCAGCAGCCAAGTGCGAGGGGCCGAGCAGTACTTC. This sequence joins TRBV4-3 and TRBJ2-7; D is possibly TRBD1 or TRBD2 (5 bases each). Trimming removed 1 base at V and 6 bases at J, with 10 bases between. Germline V lookup: CDR1 LGHNA, CDR2 YSLEER. CDR3 length: 13 residues.

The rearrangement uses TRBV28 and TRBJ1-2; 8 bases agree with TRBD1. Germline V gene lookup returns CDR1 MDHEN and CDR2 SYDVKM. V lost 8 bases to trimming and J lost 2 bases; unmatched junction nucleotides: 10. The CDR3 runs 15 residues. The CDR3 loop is CASQTSTGANYGYTF. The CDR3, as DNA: TGTGCCAGCCAAACCTCGACAGGGGCGAACTATGGCTACACCTTC.

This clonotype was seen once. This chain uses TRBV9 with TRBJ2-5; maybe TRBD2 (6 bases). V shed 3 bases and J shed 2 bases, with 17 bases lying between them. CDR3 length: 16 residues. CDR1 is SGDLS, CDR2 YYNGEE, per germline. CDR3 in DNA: TGTGCCAGCAGCGCCCGCGCAGCGGGTTTACAAGAGACCCAGTACTTC. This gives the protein CASSARAAGLQETQYF.

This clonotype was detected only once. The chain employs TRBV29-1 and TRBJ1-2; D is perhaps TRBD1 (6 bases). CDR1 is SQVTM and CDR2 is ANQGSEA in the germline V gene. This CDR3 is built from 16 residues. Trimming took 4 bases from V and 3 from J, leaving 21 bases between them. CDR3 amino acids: CSVVWGAALPDYGYTF. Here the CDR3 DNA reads TGCAGCGTTGTGTGGGGGGCTGCCCTTCCGGACTATGGCTACACCTTC. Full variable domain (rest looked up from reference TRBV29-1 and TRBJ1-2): SAVISQKPSRDICQRGTSLTIQCQVDSQVTMMFWYRQQPGQSLTLIATANQGSEATYESGFVIDKFPISRPNLTFSTLTVSNMSPEDSSIYLCSVVWGAALPDYGYTFGSGTRLTVV.

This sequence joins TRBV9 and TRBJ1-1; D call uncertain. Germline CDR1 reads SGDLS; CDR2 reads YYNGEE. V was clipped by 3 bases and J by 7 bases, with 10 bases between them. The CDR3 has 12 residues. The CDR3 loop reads CASSGFRGEAFF. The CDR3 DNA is TGTGCCAGCAGCGGTTTCCGCGGTGAAGCTTTCTTT.

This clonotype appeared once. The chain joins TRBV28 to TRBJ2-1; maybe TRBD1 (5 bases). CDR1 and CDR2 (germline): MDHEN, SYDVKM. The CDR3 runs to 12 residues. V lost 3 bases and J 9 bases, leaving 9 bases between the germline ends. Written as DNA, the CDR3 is TGTGCCAGCAGTTTGACAGCGAGTGAGCAGTTCTTC. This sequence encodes CASSLTASEQFF.

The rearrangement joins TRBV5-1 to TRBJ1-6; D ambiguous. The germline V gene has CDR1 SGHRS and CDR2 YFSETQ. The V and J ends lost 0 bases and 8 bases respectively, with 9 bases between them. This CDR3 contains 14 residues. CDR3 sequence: CASSLGEGYSPLHF. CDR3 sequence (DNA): TGCGCCAGCAGCTTGGGGGAGGGATATTCACCCCTCCACTTT.

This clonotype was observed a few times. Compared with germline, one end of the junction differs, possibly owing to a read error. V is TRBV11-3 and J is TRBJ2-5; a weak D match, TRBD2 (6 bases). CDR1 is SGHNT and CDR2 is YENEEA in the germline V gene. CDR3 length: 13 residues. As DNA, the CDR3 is TGTGCCAGCAGCTTAGAGTCCGGAGCGGGCCCAAACTTC. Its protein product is CASSLESGAGPNF. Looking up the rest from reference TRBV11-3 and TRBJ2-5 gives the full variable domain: EAGVVQSPRYKIIEKKQPVAFWCNPISGHNTLYWYLQNLGQGPELLIRYENEEAVDDSQLPKDRFSAERLKGVDSTLKIQPAELGDSAVYLCASSLESGAGPNFGPGTRLLVL.

CDR3 nucleotide sequence: TGTGCCACCAGCAGAACGAAGGGGAGCGAGCAGTACGTC. This codes for CATSRTKGSEQYV. The rearrangement joins TRBV15 to TRBJ2-7, with D perhaps assigned TRBD1 or TRBD2 (5 bases each). The CDR3 runs 13 residues. Germline V gene data show CDR1 as LNHNV and CDR2 as YYDKDF (reference sequence). V was shortened by 2 bases and J by 6 bases, with 11 bases between the two germline ends.

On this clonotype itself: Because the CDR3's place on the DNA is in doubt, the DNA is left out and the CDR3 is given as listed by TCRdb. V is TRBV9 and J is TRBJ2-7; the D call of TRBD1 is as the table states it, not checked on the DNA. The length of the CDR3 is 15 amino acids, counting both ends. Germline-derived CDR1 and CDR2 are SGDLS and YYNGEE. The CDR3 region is CASSVASGTAQKRYF.

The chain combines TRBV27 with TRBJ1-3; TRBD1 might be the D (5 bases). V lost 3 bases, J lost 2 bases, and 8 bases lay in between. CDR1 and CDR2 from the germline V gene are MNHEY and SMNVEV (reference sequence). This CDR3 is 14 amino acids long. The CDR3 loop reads CASSFGGTGNTIYF. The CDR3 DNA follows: TGTGCCAGCAGTTTCGGGGGGACTGGAAACACCATATATTTT.

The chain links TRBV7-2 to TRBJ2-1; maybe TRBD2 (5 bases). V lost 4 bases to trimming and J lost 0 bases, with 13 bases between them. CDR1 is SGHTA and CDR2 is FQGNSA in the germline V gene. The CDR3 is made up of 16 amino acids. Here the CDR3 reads CASSSRMGSSYNEQFF. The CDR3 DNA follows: TGTGCCAGCAGCTCGCGCATGGGGAGCTCCTACAATGAGCAGTTCTTC.

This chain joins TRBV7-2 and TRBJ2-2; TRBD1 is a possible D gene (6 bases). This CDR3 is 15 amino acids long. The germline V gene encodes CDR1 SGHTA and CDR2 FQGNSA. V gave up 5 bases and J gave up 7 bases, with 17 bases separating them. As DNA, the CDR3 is TGTGCCAGCAGCCAAACAGGGTCGGAGCGCGGGGAGCTGTTTTTT. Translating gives CASSQTGSERGELFF.

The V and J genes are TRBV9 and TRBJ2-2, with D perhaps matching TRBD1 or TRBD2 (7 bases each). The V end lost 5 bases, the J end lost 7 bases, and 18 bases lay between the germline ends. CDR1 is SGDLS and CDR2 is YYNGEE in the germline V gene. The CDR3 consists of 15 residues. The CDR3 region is CASSAREGAIGELFF. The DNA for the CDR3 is TGTGCCAGCAGTGCGAGGGAGGGGGCGATCGGGGAGCTGTTTTTT.

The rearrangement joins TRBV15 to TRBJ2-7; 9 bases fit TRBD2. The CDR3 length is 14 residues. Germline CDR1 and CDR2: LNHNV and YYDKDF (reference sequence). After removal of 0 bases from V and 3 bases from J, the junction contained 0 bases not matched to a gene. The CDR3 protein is CATSRDSGSYEQYF. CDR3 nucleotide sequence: TGTGCCACCAGCAGAGATAGCGGGAGCTACGAGCAGTACTTC.

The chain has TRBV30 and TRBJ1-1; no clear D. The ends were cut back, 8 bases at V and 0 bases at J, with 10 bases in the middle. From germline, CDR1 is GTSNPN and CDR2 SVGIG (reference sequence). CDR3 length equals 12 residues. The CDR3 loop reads CARRGVNTEAFF. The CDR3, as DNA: TGTGCCCGGCGGGGTGTGAACACTGAAGCTTTCTTT.

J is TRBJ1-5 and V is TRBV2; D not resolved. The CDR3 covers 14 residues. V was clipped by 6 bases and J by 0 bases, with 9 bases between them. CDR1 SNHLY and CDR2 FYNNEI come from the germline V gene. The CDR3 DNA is TGTGCCAGCAGCAGTCTTAATAGCAATCAGCCCCAGCATTTT. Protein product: CASSSLNSNQPQHF.

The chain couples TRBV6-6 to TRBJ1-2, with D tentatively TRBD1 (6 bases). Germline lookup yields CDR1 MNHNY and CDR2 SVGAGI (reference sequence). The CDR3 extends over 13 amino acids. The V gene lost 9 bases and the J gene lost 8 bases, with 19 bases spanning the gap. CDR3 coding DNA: TGTGCCAGTACAGCGTCAAGGGGGGGAGGCTACACCTTC. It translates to CASTASRGGGYTF.